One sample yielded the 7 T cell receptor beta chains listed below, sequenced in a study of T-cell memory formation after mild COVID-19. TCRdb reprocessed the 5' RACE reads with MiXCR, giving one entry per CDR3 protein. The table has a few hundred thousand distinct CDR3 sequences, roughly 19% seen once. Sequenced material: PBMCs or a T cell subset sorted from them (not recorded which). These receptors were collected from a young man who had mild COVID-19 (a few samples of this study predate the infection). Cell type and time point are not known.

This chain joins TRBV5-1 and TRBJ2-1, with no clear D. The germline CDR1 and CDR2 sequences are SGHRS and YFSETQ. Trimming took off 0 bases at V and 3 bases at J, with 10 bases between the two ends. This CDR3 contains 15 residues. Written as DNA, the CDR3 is TGCGCCAGCAGCTTGGAACCGATTGGCTACAATGAGCAGTTCTTC. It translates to CASSLEPIGYNEQFF.

CDR3 sequence (DNA): TGTGCCAGCAGCAAAAGGGACAGGGTAGAGACCCAGTACTTC. Its translation: CASSKRDRVETQYF. The V gene is TRBV21-1, the J gene TRBJ2-5; no check of the table's D call, TRBD1, against the DNA was made. TRBV21-1 is assigned pseudogene status. The CDR3 contains 14 residues.

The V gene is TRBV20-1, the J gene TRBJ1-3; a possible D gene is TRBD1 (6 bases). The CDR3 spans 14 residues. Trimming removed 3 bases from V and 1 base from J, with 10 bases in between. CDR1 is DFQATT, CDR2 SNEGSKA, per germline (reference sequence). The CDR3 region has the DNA TGCAGTGCTAGTGCGCAGGGGTCTGGAAACACCATATATTTT. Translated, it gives CSASAQGSGNTIYF.

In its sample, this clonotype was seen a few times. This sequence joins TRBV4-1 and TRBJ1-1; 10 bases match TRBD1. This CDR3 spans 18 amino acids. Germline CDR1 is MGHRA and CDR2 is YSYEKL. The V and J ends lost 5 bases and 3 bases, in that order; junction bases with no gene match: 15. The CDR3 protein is CASSNRQGARRSDTEAFF. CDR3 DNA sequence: TGCGCCAGCAGCAACCGACAGGGGGCGCGTCGGTCGGACACTGAAGCTTTCTTT.

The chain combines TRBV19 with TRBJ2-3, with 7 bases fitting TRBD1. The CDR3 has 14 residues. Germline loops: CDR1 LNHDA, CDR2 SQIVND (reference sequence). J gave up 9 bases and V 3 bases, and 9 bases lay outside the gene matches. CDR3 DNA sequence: TGTGCCAGTAGTATTCTCGGACAGGAAGAAACGCAGTATTTT. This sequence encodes CASSILGQEETQYF.

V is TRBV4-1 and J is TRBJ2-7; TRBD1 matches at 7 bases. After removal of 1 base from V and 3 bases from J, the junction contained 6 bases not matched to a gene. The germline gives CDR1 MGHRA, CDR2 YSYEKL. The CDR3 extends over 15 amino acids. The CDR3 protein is CASSQGPTGNYEQYF. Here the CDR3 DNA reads TGCGCCAGCAGCCAAGGGCCGACAGGGAACTACGAGCAGTACTTC.

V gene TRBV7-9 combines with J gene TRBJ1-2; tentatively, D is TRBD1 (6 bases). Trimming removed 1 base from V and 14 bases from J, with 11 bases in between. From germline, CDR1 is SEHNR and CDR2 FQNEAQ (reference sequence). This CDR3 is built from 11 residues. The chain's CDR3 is CASSLEEGETF. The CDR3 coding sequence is TGTGCCAGCAGCTTAGAGGAGGGGGAGACCTTC.